This TCR beta chain was obtained from a study of esophageal squamous cell carcinoma under preoperative chemotherapy. At the level of the study: Both tumor-infiltrating lymphocytes and peripheral blood T cells had their TCR repertoires profiled. Study results and limitations: Peripheral T cells showed a significant TCR diversity increase after chemotherapy, unlike tumor-infiltrating lymphocytes.

From the PCR reads, TCRdb called clonotypes with MiXCR, one entry per CDR3 protein. This sample yields just over 30,000 distinct CDR3 sequences, of which roughly 50% are seen a single time; around 12% belongs to the top ten. CDR1 SGHTA and CDR2 FQGNSA come from the germline V gene. The CDR3 contains 17 residues. The V gene lost 1 base and the J gene lost 0 bases, with 13 bases spanning the gap. As to this clonotype: Its matching antigen is unknown.

Time point reported: before preoperative PTX-NDP chemotherapy. The specimen was taken from a patient given preoperative chemotherapy. This receptor was taken from a human donor with esophageal squamous cell carcinoma. The donor label of this sample is uncertain. The chain employs TRBV7-2 and TRBJ2-1; D unresolved. In DNA form, the CDR3 reads TGTGCCAGCAGCTTAGGGGCAGGCCTGAGCTCCTACAATGAGCAGTTCTTC. Residues: CASSLGAGLSSYNEQFF.